What follows are 3 T cell receptor beta chains derived from one specimen sequenced in a study of blood T cell repertoires in COVID-19. The table came from immunoSEQ multiplex PCR; TCRdb's copy has only in-frame clones and leaves some out. The table has some 96,000 clones, around 88% seen once. Material for sequencing was peripheral blood. The receptors originated from a human donor in a cohort sampled during active COVID-19.

The chain joins TRBV6-5 to TRBJ1-5, with 8 bases matching TRBD1. This CDR3 is 13 amino acids long. V dropped 6 bases and J dropped 5; count of bases not matched to a gene: 3. CDR1 is MNHEY and CDR2 is SVGAGI in the germline V gene. CDR3 in amino acids: CASREDRDQPQHF. CDR3 nucleotides: TGTGCCAGCAGAGAGGACAGGGATCAGCCCCAGCATTTT.

The sample holds one count of this clone. This rearrangement joins TRBV5-1 to TRBJ2-1; TRBD2 aligns across 13 bases. V gave up 3 bases and J gave up 10 bases; unmatched junction bases: 13. This CDR3 has 17 amino acids. The germline V gene encodes CDR1 SGHRS and CDR2 YFSETQ. The CDR3 nucleotides read TGCGCCAGCAGCTCAAAGGGACTAGCGGGAACTCTATGGGAGCAGTTCTTC. Protein product: CASSSKGLAGTLWEQFF.

This sequence joins TRBV7-8 and TRBJ1-5; tentatively, D is TRBD1 (5 bases). The germline V gene has CDR1 SGHVS and CDR2 FQNEAQ. V lost 6 bases to trimming and J lost 2 bases, with 8 bases between them. CDR3 length equals 13 residues. DNA for the CDR3: TGTGCCAGCAGGCGGGGGGGCAATCAGCCCCAGCATTTT. Translation gives CASRRGGNQPQHF.